Many counts were recorded for the clone carrying this T cell receptor (beta chain). This CDR3 has 12 amino acids. With 6 bases removed from V and 8 bases from J, the gap between germline ends came to 11 bases. The PBMCs studied were ones that came from 10 ml fresh peripheral blood. This specimen belongs to a study of T cells in Graves' hyperthyroidism and ophthalmopathy. The investigators amplified TCR beta CDR3 regions from RNA transcripts. A first-round RT-PCR of the TCR CDR3 used the HTBI primer set. TCRdb reprocessed the multiplex PCR reads via MiXCR and lists one record per CDR3 protein. This table has under 450,000 distinct CDR3 sequences, roughly 15% appearing once.

The V call is TRBV12-3 or TRBV12-4, the J call TRBJ2-1, with D perhaps TRBD2 (6 bases). The sequencing sample was made of blood. This TCR was sampled from a woman aged 30 to 39 with Graves' hyperthyroidism that later progressed to Graves' ophthalmopathy. CDR3 DNA: TGTGCCAGCAGCCTGGGGGGTTATGAGCAGTTCTTC. Its translation: CASSLGGYEQFF.